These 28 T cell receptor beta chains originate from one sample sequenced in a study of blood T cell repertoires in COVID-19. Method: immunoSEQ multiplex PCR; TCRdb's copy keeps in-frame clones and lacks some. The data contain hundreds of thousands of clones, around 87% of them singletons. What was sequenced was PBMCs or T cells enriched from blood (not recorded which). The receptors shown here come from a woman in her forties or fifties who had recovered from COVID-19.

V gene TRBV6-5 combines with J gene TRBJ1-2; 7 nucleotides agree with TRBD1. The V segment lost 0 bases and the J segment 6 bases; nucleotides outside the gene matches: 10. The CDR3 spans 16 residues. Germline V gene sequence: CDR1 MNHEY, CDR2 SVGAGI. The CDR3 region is CASSYSGAGQSDGYTF. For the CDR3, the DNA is TGTGCCAGCAGTTACTCGGGTGCGGGACAGAGCGATGGCTACACCTTC.

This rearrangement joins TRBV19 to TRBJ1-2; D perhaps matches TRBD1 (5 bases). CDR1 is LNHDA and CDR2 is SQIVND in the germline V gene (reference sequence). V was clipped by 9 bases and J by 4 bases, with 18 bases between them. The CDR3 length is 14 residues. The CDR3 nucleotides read TGTGCCAGCGTTACGTTAGGGGCGCCCTATGGCTACACCTTC. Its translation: CASVTLGAPYGYTF.

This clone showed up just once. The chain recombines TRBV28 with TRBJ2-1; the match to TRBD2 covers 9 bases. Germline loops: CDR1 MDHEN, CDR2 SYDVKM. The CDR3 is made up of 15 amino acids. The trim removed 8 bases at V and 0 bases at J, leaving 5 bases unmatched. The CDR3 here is CASATSGYSYNEQFF. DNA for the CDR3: TGTGCCAGCGCCACTAGCGGGTACTCCTACAATGAGCAGTTCTTC.

Written as DNA, the CDR3 is TGCGCCAGCAGTCTGCAGGTTGATACGCAGTATTTT. Translating it yields CASSLQVDTQYF. The rearrangement joins TRBV5-1 to TRBJ2-3; D is undetermined. Trimming removed 5 bases at V and 6 bases at J, with 10 bases between. The CDR3 has 12 residues. In germline, CDR1 is SGHRS, CDR2 YFSETQ.

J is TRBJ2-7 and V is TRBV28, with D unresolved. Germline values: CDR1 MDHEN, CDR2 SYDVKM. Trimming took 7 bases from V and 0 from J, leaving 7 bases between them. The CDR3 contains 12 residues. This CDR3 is CASTGTSYEQYF. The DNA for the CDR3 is TGTGCCAGCACAGGAACCTCCTACGAGCAGTACTTC.

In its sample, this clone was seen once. The CDR3 here is CASSQVVRGTYEQYF. The CDR3 nucleotides read TGCGCCAGCAGCCAAGTGGTCAGGGGAACCTACGAGCAGTACTTC. The chain carries TRBV4-3 and TRBJ2-7; maybe TRBD1 (6 bases). Trimming cost V 1 base and J 2 bases, with 12 bases left between them. The CDR3 extends over 15 amino acids. Germline-derived CDR1 and CDR2 are LGHNA and YSLEER.

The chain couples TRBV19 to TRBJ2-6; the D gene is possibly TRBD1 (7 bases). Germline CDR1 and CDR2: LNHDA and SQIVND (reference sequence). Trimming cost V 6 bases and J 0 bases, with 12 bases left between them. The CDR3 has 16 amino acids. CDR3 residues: CASSGGGPSGANVLTF. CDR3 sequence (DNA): TGTGCCAGTAGCGGAGGGGGCCCCTCTGGGGCCAACGTCCTGACTTTC.

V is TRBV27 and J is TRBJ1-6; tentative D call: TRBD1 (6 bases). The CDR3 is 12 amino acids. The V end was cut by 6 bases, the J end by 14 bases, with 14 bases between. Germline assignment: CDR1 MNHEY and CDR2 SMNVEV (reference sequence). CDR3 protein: CASRSQGNALHF. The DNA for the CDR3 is TGTGCCAGCAGGTCACAGGGAAATGCCCTCCACTTT.

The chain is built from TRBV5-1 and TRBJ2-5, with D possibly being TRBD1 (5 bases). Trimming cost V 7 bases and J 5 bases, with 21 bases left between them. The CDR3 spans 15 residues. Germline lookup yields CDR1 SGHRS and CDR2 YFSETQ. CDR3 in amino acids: CASRSLDTQQETQYF. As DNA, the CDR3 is TGCGCCAGCCGCAGCTTGGACACTCAGCAGGAGACCCAGTACTTC.

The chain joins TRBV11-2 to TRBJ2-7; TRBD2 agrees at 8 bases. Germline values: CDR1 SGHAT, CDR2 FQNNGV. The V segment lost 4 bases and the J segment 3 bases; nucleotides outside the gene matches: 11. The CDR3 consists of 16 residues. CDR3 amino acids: CASSSTGGRRHYEQYF. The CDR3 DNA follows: TGTGCCAGCAGCTCTACGGGGGGGCGTCGTCACTACGAGCAGTACTTC.

This CDR3 reads CASSPNAGTSSYEQYF. DNA of the CDR3: TGTGCCAGCAGCCCTAATGCCGGGACTTCGTCCTACGAGCAGTACTTC. The chain combines TRBV9 with TRBJ2-7; possible D gene TRBD2, 6 bases. V was pared by 4 bases and J by 1 base, with 18 bases between. Germline lookup yields CDR1 SGDLS and CDR2 YYNGEE. CDR3 length: 16 residues.

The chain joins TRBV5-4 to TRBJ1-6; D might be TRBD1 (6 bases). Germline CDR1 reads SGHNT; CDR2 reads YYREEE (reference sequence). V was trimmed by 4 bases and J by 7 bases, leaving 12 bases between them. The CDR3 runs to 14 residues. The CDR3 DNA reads TGTGCCAGCAGCGTGGACAGCCTCAATTCACCCCTCCACTTT. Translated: CASSVDSLNSPLHF.

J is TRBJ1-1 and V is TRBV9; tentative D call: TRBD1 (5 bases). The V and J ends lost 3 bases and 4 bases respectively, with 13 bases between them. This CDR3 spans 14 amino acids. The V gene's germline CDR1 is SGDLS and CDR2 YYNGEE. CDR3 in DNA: TGTGCCAGCAGCGACGCAGGGTTGGGCACTGAAGCTTTCTTT. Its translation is CASSDAGLGTEAFF.

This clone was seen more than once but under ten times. This CDR3 is CASSSSVQGATNEKLFF. Written as DNA, the CDR3 is TGCGCCAGCAGCTCATCCGTACAGGGAGCAACTAATGAAAAACTGTTTTTT. The chain employs TRBV5-1 and TRBJ1-4; the D gene is possibly TRBD1 (6 bases). The germline V gene has CDR1 SGHRS and CDR2 YFSETQ. This CDR3 contains 17 residues. V was trimmed by 3 bases and J by 0 bases, leaving 15 bases between them.

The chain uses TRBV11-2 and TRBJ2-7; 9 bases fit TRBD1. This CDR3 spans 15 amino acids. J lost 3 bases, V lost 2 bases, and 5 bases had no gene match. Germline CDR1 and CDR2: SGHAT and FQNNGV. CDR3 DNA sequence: TGTGCCAGCAGCTTAAACCGGGACAGGGACTACGAGCAGTACTTC. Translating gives CASSLNRDRDYEQYF.

The CDR3 loop is CASLPLAGGTDTQYF. DNA of the CDR3: TGCGCCAGCCTCCCTCTGGCAGGCGGGACAGATACGCAGTATTTT. The genes are TRBV5-1 and TRBJ2-3; possibly TRBD2 for D (5 bases). The V end was cut by 7 bases, the J end by 3 bases, with 18 bases between. The CDR3 has 15 amino acids. Germline V CDR1 and CDR2: SGHRS, YFSETQ.

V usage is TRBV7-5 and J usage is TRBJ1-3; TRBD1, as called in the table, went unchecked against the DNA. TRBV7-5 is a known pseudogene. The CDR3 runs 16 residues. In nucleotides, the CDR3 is TGTGCCAGAAGCTTACTTGACAGGGGGCTTGGAAACACCATATATTTT. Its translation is CARSLLDRGLGNTIYF.

The CDR3 DNA sequence: TGTGCCAGCAGGTCTGACAGGGGGGTTAGCAATCAGCCCCAGCATTTT. Translation gives CASRSDRGVSNQPQHF. The gene calls are TRBV27 and TRBJ1-5; 9 bases fit TRBD1. This CDR3 contains 16 residues. The germline gives CDR1 MNHEY, CDR2 SMNVEV (reference sequence). Germline trimming cut 6 bases from V and 0 bases from J; bases unmatched to any gene: 6.

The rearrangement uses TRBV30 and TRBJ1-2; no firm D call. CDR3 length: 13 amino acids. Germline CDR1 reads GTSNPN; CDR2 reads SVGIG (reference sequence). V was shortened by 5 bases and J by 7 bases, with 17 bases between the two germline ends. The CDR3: CAWGLKGVGGYTF. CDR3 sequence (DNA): TGTGCCTGGGGCTTGAAGGGAGTTGGTGGCTACACCTTC.

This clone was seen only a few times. The CDR3 DNA follows: TGTGCCACCAGCAGAGTACGACAGCATAATGAAAAACTGTTTTTT. Protein product: CATSRVRQHNEKLFF. V usage is TRBV15 and J usage is TRBJ1-4; weak D call: TRBD1 (5 bases). V gave up 1 base and J gave up 4 bases, with 10 bases separating them. The germline V gene has CDR1 LNHNV and CDR2 YYDKDF (reference sequence). The CDR3 is 15 amino acids.

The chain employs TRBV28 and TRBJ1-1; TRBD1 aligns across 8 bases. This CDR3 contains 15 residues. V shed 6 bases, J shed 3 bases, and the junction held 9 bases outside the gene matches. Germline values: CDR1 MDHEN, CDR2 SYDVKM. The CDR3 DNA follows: TGTGCCAGCAGGCCATCCACAGGGGGTTACACTGAAGCTTTCTTT. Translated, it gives CASRPSTGGYTEAFF.

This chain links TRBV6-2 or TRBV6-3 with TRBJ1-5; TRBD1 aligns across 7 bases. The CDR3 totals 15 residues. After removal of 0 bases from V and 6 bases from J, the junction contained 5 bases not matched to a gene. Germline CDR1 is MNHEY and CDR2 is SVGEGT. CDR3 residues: CASSYSDRVGQPQHF. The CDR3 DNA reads TGTGCCAGCAGTTACTCCGACAGGGTGGGTCAGCCCCAGCATTTT.

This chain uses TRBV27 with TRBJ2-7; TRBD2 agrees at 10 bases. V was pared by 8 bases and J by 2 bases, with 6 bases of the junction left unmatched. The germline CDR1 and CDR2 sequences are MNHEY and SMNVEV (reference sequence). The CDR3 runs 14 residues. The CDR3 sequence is CASGERGGTYEQYF. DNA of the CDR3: TGTGCCAGCGGCGAGCGGGGGGGGACCTACGAGCAGTACTTC.

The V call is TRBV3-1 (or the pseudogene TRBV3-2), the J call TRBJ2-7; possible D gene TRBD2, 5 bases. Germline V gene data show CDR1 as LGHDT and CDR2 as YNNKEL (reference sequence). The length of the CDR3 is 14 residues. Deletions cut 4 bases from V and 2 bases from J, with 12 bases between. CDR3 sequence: CASSPSGPTYEQYF. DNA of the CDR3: TGTGCCAGCAGCCCAAGCGGACCAACCTACGAGCAGTACTTC.

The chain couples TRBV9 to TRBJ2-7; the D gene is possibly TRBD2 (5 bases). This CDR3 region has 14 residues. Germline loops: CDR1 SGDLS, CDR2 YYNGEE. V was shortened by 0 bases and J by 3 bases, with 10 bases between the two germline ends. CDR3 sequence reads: CASSVDSAGYEQYF. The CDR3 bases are TGTGCCAGCAGCGTAGATTCTGCGGGCTACGAGCAGTACTTC.

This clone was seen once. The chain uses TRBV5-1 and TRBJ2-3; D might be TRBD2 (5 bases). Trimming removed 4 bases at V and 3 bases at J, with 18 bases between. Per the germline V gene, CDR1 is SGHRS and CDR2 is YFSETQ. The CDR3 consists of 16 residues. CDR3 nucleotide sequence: TGCGCCAGCAGCCTACGAGGACGAGGGCCGACAGATACGCAGTATTTT. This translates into CASSLRGRGPTDTQYF.

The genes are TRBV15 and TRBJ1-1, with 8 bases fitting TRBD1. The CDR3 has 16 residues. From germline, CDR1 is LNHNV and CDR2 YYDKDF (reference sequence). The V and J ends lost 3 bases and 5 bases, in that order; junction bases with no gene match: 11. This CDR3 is CATSSPSRTGWTEAFF. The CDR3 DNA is TGTGCCACCAGCAGTCCCTCCCGGACAGGGTGGACTGAAGCTTTCTTT.

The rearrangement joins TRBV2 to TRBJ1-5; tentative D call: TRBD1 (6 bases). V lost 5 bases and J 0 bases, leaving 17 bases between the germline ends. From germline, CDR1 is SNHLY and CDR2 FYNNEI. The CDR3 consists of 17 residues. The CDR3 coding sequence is TGTGCCAGCAGTTACTGGGGGCCTGGGTATAGCAATCAGCCCCAGCATTTT. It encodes CASSYWGPGYSNQPQHF.